Listed below are T cell receptor beta chains from one sample, sequenced in a study of spatial heterogeneity in lung cancer. TCRdb ran MiXCR on the 5' RACE reads and lists one entry per CDR3 protein. The profile covers 9,000 to 10,000 distinct CDR3 sequences, with around 5.1% appearing a single time and 24% taken by the ten largest. The specimen was lung tumor tissue, collected at surgery. The receptors come from a female donor with early-stage non-small cell lung cancer. The CDR3 runs from the conserved cysteine through the conserved F or W. Fields, in order: clone size, D gene, V gene, J gene, CDR3 protein, CDR3 DNA. A D gene is named only where the DNA matches it firmly. Where a row states a size, it is once, few, many or the class of an expanded clone; other rows omit it.

size: many
D: TRBD1
V: TRBV5-4
J: TRBJ1-2
CDR3: CASTWDRGDYGYTF
DNA: TGTGCCAGCACCTGGGACAGGGGTGACTATGGCTACACCTTC

size: few
D: TRBD1
V: TRBV6-1
J: TRBJ2-2
CDR3: CASSARTGRGPPGELFF
DNA: TGTGCCAGCAGTGCCCGTACGGGCAGGGGGCCCCCCGGGGAGCTGTTTTTT

size: .
D: TRBD1
V: TRBV20-1
J: TRBJ2-3
CDR3: CRIGGQGTDTQYF
DNA: TGCAGAATCGGAGGACAGGGTACAGATACGCAGTATTTT

size: many
D: .
V: TRBV12-3/TRBV12-4
J: TRBJ1-2
CDR3: CASSLDRVGYGYTF
DNA: TGTGCCAGCAGTTTAGACAGGGTCGGATATGGCTACACCTTC

size: many
D: .
V: TRBV7-9
J: TRBJ2-3
CDR3: CASSPGGRTSTDTQYF
DNA: TGTGCCAGCAGCCCAGGGGGGCGGACTAGCACAGATACGCAGTATTTT

size: many
D: .
V: TRBV30
J: TRBJ2-7
CDR3: CAWSWNREQYF
DNA: TGTGCCTGGAGTTGGAATCGCGAGCAGTACTTC

size: many
D: TRBD1
V: TRBV20-1
J: TRBJ1-5
CDR3: CSASSGQAGSSQHF
DNA: TGCAGTGCTAGCAGTGGACAGGCTGGTTCGTCCCAGCATTTT

size: many
D: .
V: TRBV6-6
J: TRBJ2-1
CDR3: CASSKNARSTYNEQFF
DNA: TGTGCCAGCAGTAAGAATGCCAGGAGCACCTACAATGAGCAGTTCTTC

size: medium-sized
D: TRBD1
V: TRBV6-6
J: TRBJ2-2
CDR3: CACTRRGGGVTGELFF
DNA: TGTGCCTGCACTCGCCGAGGGGGCGGTGTCACCGGGGAGCTGTTTTTT

size: many
D: .
V: TRBV18
J: TRBJ1-1
CDR3: CASSPQGWSEAFF
DNA: TGTGCCAGCTCACCTCAGGGTTGGTCTGAAGCTTTCTTT

size: many
D: TRBD1
V: TRBV12-5
J: TRBJ1-2
CDR3: CASGTGQRDGYTF
DNA: TGTGCTAGTGGGACAGGGCAACGGGATGGCTACACCTTC

size: many
D: .
V: TRBV7-2
J: TRBJ1-2
CDR3: CASSDTTGPRYGYTF
DNA: TGTGCCAGCAGCGATACTACCGGACCTCGCTATGGCTACACCTTC

size: many
D: TRBD1
V: TRBV6-6
J: TRBJ1-4
CDR3: CASRRQGAEKLFF
DNA: TGTGCCAGCAGGCGACAGGGTGCGGAAAAACTGTTTTTT

size: many
D: .
V: TRBV30
J: TRBJ2-5
CDR3: CAWWGTGQETQYF
DNA: TGTGCCTGGTGGGGGACGGGACAAGAGACCCAGTACTTC

size: few
D: TRBD1
V: TRBV5-6
J: TRBJ1-1
CDR3: CASSRYRGEAFF
DNA: TGTGCCAGCAGCAGATACAGGGGTGAGGCTTTCTTT

size: .
D: .
V: TRBV12-3/TRBV12-4
J: TRBJ2-3
CDR3: CASSFIGGRTDTQYF
DNA: TGTGCCAGCAGTTTTATTGGGGGACGCACAGATACGCAGTATTTT

size: .
D: .
V: TRBV21-1
J: TRBJ2-5
CDR3: CASWTSVETQYF
DNA: TGTGCCAGTTGGACTAGCGTTGAGACCCAGTACTTC

size: few
D: .
V: TRBV6-2/TRBV6-3
J: TRBJ1-5
CDR3: CASSPQGDNQPQHF
DNA: TGTGCCAGCAGCCCACAGGGTGACAATCAGCCCCAGCATTTT

size: many
D: TRBD1
V: TRBV6-2/TRBV6-3
J: TRBJ2-7
CDR3: CASTHPGTGSYEQYF
DNA: TGTGCCAGCACTCACCCCGGGACAGGGTCCTACGAGCAGTACTTC

size: .
D: .
V: TRBV20-1
J: TRBJ1-2
CDR3: CSAPRRGYGYTF
DNA: TGCAGTGCACCACGCAGGGGCTATGGCTACACCTTC

size: medium-sized
D: .
V: TRBV20-1
J: TRBJ1-2
CDR3: CSAREGGTYGYTF
DNA: TGCAGTGCTCGTGAGGGGGGGACCTATGGCTACACCTTC

size: many
D: .
V: TRBV10-1
J: TRBJ2-3
CDR3: CASSDYSGDTQYF
DNA: TGCGCCAGCAGTGATTACTCGGGGGATACGCAGTATTTT

size: many
D: .
V: TRBV27
J: TRBJ1-6
CDR3: CASSFWEYNSPLHF
DNA: TGTGCCAGCAGTTTCTGGGAGTATAATTCACCCCTCCACTTT

size: many
D: .
V: TRBV14
J: TRBJ2-7
CDR3: CASSQSGQTYEQYF
DNA: TGTGCCAGCAGCCAATCTGGACAGACCTACGAGCAGTACTTC

size: .
D: .
V: TRBV7-9
J: TRBJ2-3
CDR3: CASSLAGVGTDTQYF
DNA: TGTGCCAGCAGCTTAGCGGGAGTTGGGACAGATACGCAGTATTTT

size: many
D: .
V: TRBV4-3
J: TRBJ2-2
CDR3: CASSQGANTGELFF
DNA: TGCGCCAGCAGCCAAGGCGCGAACACCGGGGAGCTGTTTTTT

size: many
D: .
V: TRBV30
J: TRBJ2-2
CDR3: CAWVTSNTGELFF
DNA: TGTGCCTGGGTCACATCCAACACCGGGGAGCTGTTTTTT

size: few
D: .
V: TRBV12-3/TRBV12-4
J: TRBJ2-2
CDR3: CASSVMAGELFF
DNA: TGTGCCAGCAGTGTGATGGCCGGGGAGCTGTTTTTT

size: medium-sized
D: .
V: TRBV4-2
J: TRBJ1-4
CDR3: CASSQAGTWGRNNEKLFF
DNA: TGTGCCAGCAGCCAAGCAGGAACTTGGGGGAGGAATAATGAAAAACTGTTTTTT

size: many
D: TRBD1
V: TRBV7-3
J: TRBJ1-2
CDR3: CASSRTGGDGYTF
DNA: TGTGCCAGCAGCCGAACAGGGGGCGATGGCTACACCTTC

size: many
D: .
V: TRBV7-2
J: TRBJ2-3
CDR3: CASSLGTSTDTQYF
DNA: TGTGCCAGCAGCTTGGGGACTAGCACAGATACGCAGTATTTT

size: many
D: .
V: TRBV9
J: TRBJ1-4
CDR3: CASSGSGFNEKLFF
DNA: TGTGCCAGCAGCGGTTCAGGGTTTAATGAAAAACTGTTTTTT

size: many
D: TRBD2
V: TRBV20-1
J: TRBJ2-1
CDR3: CSARVSLAGYNEQFF
DNA: TGCAGTGCTAGAGTTAGTCTAGCGGGGTACAATGAGCAGTTCTTC

size: many
D: .
V: TRBV6-1
J: TRBJ1-1
CDR3: CASIRDIAFF
DNA: TGTGCCAGCATCAGAGACATAGCTTTCTTT

size: many
D: .
V: TRBV6-2/TRBV6-3
J: TRBJ2-3
CDR3: CASTRTGTDTQYF
DNA: TGTGCCAGCACCCGGACTGGGACAGATACGCAGTATTTT

size: many
D: TRBD1
V: TRBV28
J: TRBJ2-4
CDR3: CASSKSRTGAWMLAKNIQYF
DNA: TGTGCCAGCAGTAAATCTCGGACAGGGGCGTGGATGTTGGCCAAAAACATTCAGTACTTC

size: .
D: .
V: TRBV3-1
J: TRBJ2-5
CDR3: CASSQLTSGQETQYF
DNA: TGTGCCAGCAGCCAATTGACTAGTGGCCAAGAGACCCAGTACTTC